This T cell receptor beta chain stems from a study of long-term antiretroviral therapy in people with HIV. Assay version v3.0 of immunoSEQ was used, and it was run at survey level. Sequencing targeted roughly 35,000-50,000 T-cell genomes per sample. Only in-frame clones appear in the TCRdb table, and some are missing; sequencing was by immunoSEQ multiplex PCR. The sample lists 25,000 to 30,000 clones, 65% to 85% occurring once. The CDR3 covers 16 residues. Deletions cut 5 bases from V and 0 bases from J, with 17 bases between. Germline CDR1 reads SEHNR; CDR2 reads FQNEAQ (reference sequence). The chain combines TRBV7-9 with TRBJ2-7; either TRBD1 or TRBD2 may fit D (5 bases each). The source of this sequence is a man aged 25 to 40 with HIV. The sample was unsorted PBMCs, taken 2.8 years after starting antiretroviral therapy. CDR3 bases: TGTGCCAGCAGCACAACCGGGACCCCGAGCTCCTACGAGCAGTACTTC. Translation: CASSTTGTPSSYEQYF.